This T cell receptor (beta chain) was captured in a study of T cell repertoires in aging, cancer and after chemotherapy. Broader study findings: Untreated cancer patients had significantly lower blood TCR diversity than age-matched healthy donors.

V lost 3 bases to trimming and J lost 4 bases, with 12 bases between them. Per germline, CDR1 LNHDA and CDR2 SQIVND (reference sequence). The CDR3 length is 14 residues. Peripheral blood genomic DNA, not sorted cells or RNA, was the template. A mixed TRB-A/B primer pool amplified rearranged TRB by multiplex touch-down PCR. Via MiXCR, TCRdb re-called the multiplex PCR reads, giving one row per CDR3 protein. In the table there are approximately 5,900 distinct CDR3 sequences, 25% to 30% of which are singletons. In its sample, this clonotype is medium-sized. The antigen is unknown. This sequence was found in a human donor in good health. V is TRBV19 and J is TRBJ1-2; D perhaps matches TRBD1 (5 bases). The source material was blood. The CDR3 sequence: CASSIGAGGYGYTF. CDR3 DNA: TGTGCCAGTAGTATCGGGGCAGGCGGCTATGGCTACACCTTC.